Below are 2 T cell receptor beta chains sequenced from a single sample in a study of blood T cell repertoires in COVID-19. The method was immunoSEQ multiplex PCR; TCRdb's version includes in-frame clones alone and lacks a portion of them. Of around 270,000 clones detected, about 89% appear once; the ten largest clones hold approximately 4.2%. Sample: peripheral blood. The receptors come from a man aged 35 to 55 with acute or convalescent COVID-19.

The rearrangement links TRBV11-2 to TRBJ2-1, with D possibly being TRBD1 (6 bases). Trimming shortened V by 5 bases and J by 0 bases, and 11 bases separated the two germline ends. The CDR3 is made up of 15 amino acids. CDR1 and CDR2 from the germline V gene are SGHAT and FQNNGV. The CDR3 DNA reads as TGTGCCAGCAGCCAAGGGGACACCTCCTACAATGAGCAGTTCTTC. It translates to CASSQGDTSYNEQFF. The variable domain in full, completed from reference TRBV11-2 and TRBJ2-1, reads EAGVAQSPRYKIIEKRQSVAFWCNPISGHATLYWYQQILGQGPKLLIQFQNNGVVDDSQLPKDRFSAERLKGVDSTLKIQPAKLEDSAVYLCASSQGDTSYNEQFFGPGTRLTVL.

J is TRBJ2-7 and V is TRBV2; a weak D match, TRBD1 (6 bases). Germline V gives CDR1 SNHLY, CDR2 FYNNEI. Trimming cost V 5 bases and J 3 bases, with 17 bases left between them. CDR3 length: 15 residues. The CDR3 reads CASSLGQRGIYEQYF. In nucleotides, the CDR3 is TGTGCCAGCAGTTTAGGACAGAGGGGAATCTACGAGCAGTACTTC.